These 30 T cell receptor beta chains share one sample of origin, sequenced in a study of cytomegalovirus exposure and HLA in healthy donors. The PCR made use of 60 Vbeta and 13 Jbeta primers. The method was immunoSEQ multiplex PCR; TCRdb's version includes in-frame clones alone and lacks a portion of them. The table lists 150,000 to 200,000 clones, over 60% of them singletons. Sequencing was done on a sample of PBMCs. The receptors here all came from a man in his fifties or sixties in good health and CMV-seropositive.

The chain uses TRBV4-2 and TRBJ1-6; a weak D match, TRBD1 (5 bases). The V and J ends lost 4 bases and 7 bases respectively, with 14 bases between them. Germline V CDR1 and CDR2: LGHNA, YNFKEQ. The CDR3 totals 15 residues. CDR3 sequence reads: CASSLPSGLNSPLHF. CDR3 in DNA: TGTGCCAGCAGCCTACCTTCGGGACTGAATTCACCCCTCCACTTT.

The chain carries TRBV7-9 and TRBJ2-5, with 9 bases fitting TRBD2. This CDR3 has 14 residues. The V segment lost 8 bases and the J segment 1 base; nucleotides outside the gene matches: 5. In germline, CDR1 is SEHNR, CDR2 FQNEAQ (reference sequence). The DNA for the CDR3 is TGTGCCAGCGCCCTAGCGGGACGCCAAGAGACCCAGTACTTC. This gives the protein CASALAGRQETQYF.

This clone was counted between two and nine times. This same CDR3 is encoded by further DNA sequences in the sample. This rearrangement joins TRBV25-1 to TRBJ1-2; D unclear. Looked up from germline, CDR1 is MGHDK and CDR2 is SYGVNS. The CDR3 contains 13 residues. The ends were cut back, 6 bases at V and 8 bases at J, with 16 bases in the middle. The CDR3 is CASSPLVAGGYTF. In nucleotides, the CDR3 is TGTGCCAGCAGCCCCCTTGTCGCGGGGGGCTACACCTTC.

Many counts were recorded for this clone. This sequence joins TRBV12-5 and TRBJ1-3; D ambiguous. Germline V gene data show CDR1 as LGHNT and CDR2 as FRNRAP. This CDR3 has 15 residues. The V end lost 1 base, the J end lost 0 bases, and 7 bases lay between the germline ends. The DNA of the CDR3 is TGTGCTAGTGGTTTGGACGGGTACTCTGGAAACACCATATATTTT. Residues: CASGLDGYSGNTIYF.

V gene TRBV5-1 combines with J gene TRBJ2-1, with D possibly TRBD2 on 7 matching bases. CDR1 and CDR2 (germline): SGHRS, YFSETQ. V was clipped by 4 bases and J by 2 bases, with 10 bases between them. This CDR3 region has 14 residues. The CDR3 DNA reads TGCGCCAGCAGCGGCGGGGGCCCCTACAATGAGCAGTTCTTC. Translating gives CASSGGGPYNEQFF.

This sequence joins TRBV7-8 and TRBJ2-5; possibly TRBD1 for D (6 bases). Trimming removed 5 bases at V and 1 base at J, with 11 bases between. The CDR3 consists of 14 residues. Germline V gene sequence: CDR1 SGHVS, CDR2 FQNEAQ. The CDR3: CASSLNRVQETQYF. CDR3 coding DNA: TGTGCCAGCAGCCTTAACAGGGTCCAAGAGACCCAGTACTTC.

This clone was counted a few times. V usage is TRBV15 and J usage is TRBJ1-1; maybe TRBD1 (6 bases). The CDR3 covers 13 residues. Germline-derived CDR1 and CDR2 are LNHNV and YYDKDF (reference sequence). V was cut by 2 bases and J by 6 bases, with 10 bases left in between. The CDR3 DNA follows: TGTGCCACCAGCAGACAGGGGAAACCTGAAGCTTTCTTT. Translated: CATSRQGKPEAFF.

This clone was seen just once. The chain is built from TRBV27 and TRBJ1-1; D remains ambiguous. Germline-derived CDR1 and CDR2 are MNHEY and SMNVEV (reference sequence). V lost 5 bases and J lost 5, with 15 bases in between. The CDR3 runs 14 residues. The CDR3: CASSLRQGRTEAFF. The DNA for the CDR3 is TGTGCCAGCAGTCTTCGCCAAGGGAGGACTGAAGCTTTCTTT.

This chain connects TRBV7-8 to TRBJ2-4, with D perhaps TRBD1 (5 bases). Germline CDR1 reads SGHVS; CDR2 reads FQNEAQ. This CDR3 contains 16 residues. V lost 5 bases and J lost 2, with 16 bases in between. The CDR3 here is CASSPDSLKSKNIQYF. Here the CDR3 DNA reads TGTGCCAGCAGCCCCGACAGCCTCAAGTCCAAAAACATTCAGTACTTC.

The rearrangement links TRBV11-3 to TRBJ2-3; 8 bases align to TRBD2. Germline lookup yields CDR1 SGHNT and CDR2 YENEEA. CDR3 length: 16 amino acids. The V gene end was trimmed by 1 base and the J gene end by 6 bases; junction bases not matched to a gene: 9. CDR3 sequence (DNA): TGTGCCAGCAGCTTAGGAATAGCGGGGATGGAGGATACGCAGTATTTT. Its translation is CASSLGIAGMEDTQYF.

This clone has a single count. The CDR3 nucleotides are TGTGCCAGCAGTGATCCCCTAGCGGATTCAACCTACAATGAGCAGTTCTTC. Its translation: CASSDPLADSTYNEQFF. V is TRBV2 and J is TRBJ2-1; 7 positions match TRBD2. Germline V gene data show CDR1 as SNHLY and CDR2 as FYNNEI. The CDR3 is 17 residues long. Trimming took 3 bases from V and 2 from J; bases not matched to a gene: 10.

The genes are TRBV19 and TRBJ1-1; no firm D call. V was clipped by 7 bases and J by 2 bases, with 8 bases between them. CDR1 is LNHDA and CDR2 is SQIVND in the germline V gene (reference sequence). CDR3 length equals 12 residues. The CDR3 bases are TGTGCCAGTAATCGCGCAAACACTGAAGCTTTCTTT. Amino acids: CASNRANTEAFF.

The chain links TRBV7-2 to TRBJ1-4, with TRBD1 matching 9 bases. With V trimmed by 5 bases and J by 6 bases, 7 bases remained unmatched. In germline, CDR1 is SGHTA, CDR2 FQGNSA. The CDR3 is 15 amino acids. The CDR3 DNA follows: TGTGCCAGCAGCCCGGGGACAGGGCTGGATGAAAAACTGTTTTTT. Translated: CASSPGTGLDEKLFF.

The chain is built from TRBV7-8 and TRBJ1-1, with a possible D match to TRBD1 (5 bases). V dropped 2 bases and J dropped 1 base, with 11 bases sitting between them. Germline-derived CDR1 and CDR2 are SGHVS and FQNEAQ. The CDR3 has 15 residues. The CDR3 nucleotides are TGTGCCAGCAGCTTAAGGGAGGGGTCGAACACTGAAGCTTTCTTT. As protein: CASSLREGSNTEAFF.

This clone was picked up a small number of times. J is TRBJ1-1 and V is TRBV4-1; 7 bases agree with TRBD1. J lost 0 bases, V lost 1 base, and 8 bases had no gene match. Germline CDR1 is MGHRA and CDR2 is YSYEKL. The CDR3 loop spans 17 amino acids. In DNA form, the CDR3 reads TGCGCCAGCAGCCAAGCCCGACAGGGCAACATGAACACTGAAGCTTTCTTT. Translating it yields CASSQARQGNMNTEAFF.

The rearrangement joins TRBV2 to TRBJ2-7; possibly TRBD2 for D (6 bases). V lost 6 bases and J 2 bases, leaving 11 bases between the germline ends. CDR1 is SNHLY and CDR2 is FYNNEI in the germline V gene. The CDR3 length is 13 residues. The CDR3 region is CASSPGGTYEQYF. The CDR3 region has the DNA TGTGCCAGCAGCCCCGGGGGAACCTACGAGCAGTACTTC.

This chain joins TRBV11-2 and TRBJ2-7; D gene ambiguous. CDR3 length equals 15 residues. Germline CDR1 is SGHAT and CDR2 is FQNNGV. Trimming took 1 base from V and 2 from J, leaving 12 bases between them. The CDR3 here is CASSLGASPTYEQYF. CDR3 coding DNA: TGTGCCAGCAGCTTAGGGGCATCTCCTACCTACGAGCAGTACTTC.

The chain has TRBV13 and TRBJ2-1; 9 bases are shared with TRBD1. CDR1 and CDR2 (germline): PRHDT, FYEKMQ (reference sequence). The length of the CDR3 is 15 residues. Unmatched junction bases numbered 10, after V lost 6 bases and J lost 7 bases. DNA of the CDR3: TGTGCCAGCAGTTGGCGACAGGGGGTTAAGAATGAGCAGTTCTTC. Residues: CASSWRQGVKNEQFF.

This clone was recorded once. The V gene is TRBV9, the J gene TRBJ2-3; D unresolved. From germline, CDR1 is SGDLS and CDR2 YYNGEE. Trimming cost V 0 bases and J 4 bases, with 9 bases left between them. The CDR3 has 14 residues. CDR3 loop: CASSVEAFSDTQYF. DNA of the CDR3: TGTGCCAGCAGCGTAGAAGCATTTTCAGATACGCAGTATTTT.

This clone is a singleton in its sample. This chain joins TRBV5-1 and TRBJ2-6; D is undetermined. This CDR3 spans 15 amino acids. Trimming removed 5 bases at V and 3 bases at J, with 12 bases between. Germline V gene lookup returns CDR1 SGHRS and CDR2 YFSETQ. CDR3 amino acids: CASRPIQSGANVLTF. The CDR3 DNA is TGCGCCAGCAGGCCTATTCAAAGTGGGGCCAACGTCCTGACTTTC.

This clone was detected a few times. CDR3 nucleotide sequence: TGTGCCAGTAGTATAGCTCCTAGCGGGGGCACAGATACGCAGTATTTT. Its protein is CASSIAPSGGTDTQYF. The V and J genes are TRBV19 and TRBJ2-3; 9 nucleotides match TRBD2. V dropped 1 base and J dropped 1; count of bases not matched to a gene: 3. The CDR3 sequence is 16 residues long. Germline CDR1 LNHDA, CDR2 SQIVND (reference sequence).

The chain has TRBV28 and TRBJ1-5; D might be TRBD1 (6 bases). This CDR3 contains 15 residues. Per the germline V gene, CDR1 is MDHEN and CDR2 is SYDVKM. Trimming left V 2 bases short and J 5 bases short, with 13 bases between. The CDR3 DNA reads TGTGCCAGCAGTTTACCACAGGGAACGGATCAGCCCCAGCATTTT. It translates to CASSLPQGTDQPQHF.

This chain links TRBV15 with TRBJ2-3; 9 nucleotides match TRBD2. This CDR3 spans 15 amino acids. The germline CDR1 and CDR2 sequences are LNHNV and YYDKDF (reference sequence). Unmatched junction bases numbered 1, after V lost 1 base and J lost 2 bases. The CDR3 loop is CATSRGTSATDTQYF. The CDR3, as DNA: TGTGCCACCAGCAGAGGGACTAGCGCCACAGATACGCAGTATTTT.

The chain employs TRBV4-2 and TRBJ1-5, with D unclear. The CDR3 sequence is 13 residues long. The germline V and J ends were trimmed by 1 base and 4 bases, with 5 bases remaining between them. The germline gives CDR1 LGHNA, CDR2 YNFKEQ. DNA for the CDR3: TGTGCCAGCAGCCAAGGTAGTAATCAGCCCCAGCATTTT. Translation: CASSQGSNQPQHF.

The J gene is TRBJ1-1, the V gene TRBV28; 7 positions match TRBD1. This CDR3 is built from 14 residues. The germline V gene encodes CDR1 MDHEN and CDR2 SYDVKM. With 3 bases clipped from V and 1 base from J, the junction kept 2 bases outside the gene matches. The CDR3 sequence: CASSLGQRNTEAFF. In nucleotides, the CDR3 is TGTGCCAGCAGTTTGGGACAGAGGAACACTGAAGCTTTCTTT.

The chain couples TRBV2 to TRBJ2-1, with D hard to call. Germline values: CDR1 SNHLY, CDR2 FYNNEI. Trimming cost V 4 bases and J 7 bases, with 14 bases left between them. CDR3 size: 14 residues. CDR3 in DNA: TGTGCCAGCAGTGGAGTCTTCGTCGGGAATGAGCAGTTCTTC. It specifies CASSGVFVGNEQFF.

This clone was seen more than once but under ten times. J is TRBJ2-5 and V is TRBV6-1, with TRBD2 identical over 12 bases. With 4 bases clipped from V and 4 bases from J, the junction kept 7 bases outside the gene matches. Germline V lookup: CDR1 MNHNS, CDR2 SASEGT. This CDR3 has 16 amino acids. The DNA of the CDR3 is TGTGCCAGCAGTGCCCTAGCGGGGGGGCCGGGAGAGACCCAGTACTTC. Encoded protein: CASSALAGGPGETQYF.

The chain is built from TRBV6-1 and TRBJ1-1, with D possibly TRBD1 on 6 matching bases. This CDR3 spans 15 amino acids. Germline V gene sequence: CDR1 MNHNS, CDR2 SASEGT. V was trimmed by 1 base and J by 4 bases, leaving 13 bases between them. The CDR3 sequence is CASSEVILGGTEAFF. CDR3 bases: TGTGCCAGCAGTGAAGTAATTCTAGGGGGCACTGAAGCTTTCTTT.

The chain employs TRBV9 and TRBJ2-7, with TRBD1 identical over 8 bases. This CDR3 has 15 residues. The V gene end was trimmed by 4 bases and the J gene end by 0 bases; junction bases not matched to a gene: 6. The V gene's germline CDR1 is SGDLS and CDR2 YYNGEE. The CDR3 spells CASSPDRATSYEQYV. The DNA for the CDR3 is TGTGCCAGCAGCCCGGACAGGGCGACCTCCTACGAGCAGTACGTC.

The gene calls are TRBV11-2 and TRBJ2-5; 9 nucleotides line up with TRBD2. The CDR3 loop spans 18 amino acids. With V trimmed by 0 bases and J by 5 bases, 13 bases remained unmatched. Germline CDR1 reads SGHAT; CDR2 reads FQNNGV. CDR3 nucleotides: TGTGCCAGCAGCTTAGAACCCCCCGGAGCGGGGGGCGGGGAGACCCAGTACTTC. This gives the protein CASSLEPPGAGGGETQYF.